Listed here is a single T cell receptor (beta chain). This specimen comes from a study of shared clonotypes between healthy human individuals. Study overall: Aged 18 to 49, the donors were a couple of women and a few men.

From germline, CDR1 is MNHNS and CDR2 SASEGT. This CDR3 has 16 amino acids. The trim removed 3 bases at V and 7 bases at J, leaving 5 bases unmatched. Produced via immunoSEQ multiplex PCR; TCRdb's table is partial and in-frame only. The sample has fewer than 2.5 million clones, 93% seen once. The J gene is TRBJ2-5, the V gene TRBV6-1, with 16 bases identical to TRBD2. The source of this sequence is a man aged 18 to 35 in good health. Some clones in this sample may be carry-over from other donors' samples. Sequences were obtained from naive CD4+ T cells from PBMCs. Subset denoted: CD45RA+ positively selected. The CDR3 DNA is TGTGCCAGCAGTGAGGGACTAGCGGGAGGGCTCAGGACCCAGTACTTC. It yields the protein CASSEGLAGGLRTQYF.